A selection of T cell receptor beta chains follows, all from one sample in a study of blood T cell repertoires in COVID-19. TCRdb keeps only in-frame clones here, not all; method: immunoSEQ multiplex PCR. This sample has roughly 340,000 clones, with roughly nine tenths found just once. The sequencing sample was made of PBMCs or T cells enriched from blood (not recorded which). These receptors were collected from a man younger than 35 who had recovered from COVID-19. The CDR3 runs from the conserved cysteine through the conserved F or W. The D gene is left open where the match is weak. Some rows have no size entry. The others give once, few or many, or a class for an expanded clone.

>TRBV5-1|-|TRBD1|16|TRBJ2-5
TGCGCCAGCAGCTACATTCCTACAGGGGGCCAACAGACCCAGTACTTC
CASSYIPTGGQQTQYF
>TRBV28|-|-|11|TRBJ1-1
TGTGCCTCGGGACGGGGGACTGAAGCTTTCTTT
CASGRGTEAFF
>TRBV12-5|-|TRBD2|18|TRBJ2-2
TGTGCTAGTGGTTTGGACGGACTAGCGGGGGGCAAAACCGGGGAGCTGTTTTTT
CASGLDGLAGGKTGELFF
>TRBV10-1|once|-|14|TRBJ2-3
TGCGCCAGCAGTGACTCGGGACTCAGGGATACGCAGTATTTT
CASSDSGLRDTQYF
>TRBV28|few|-|16|TRBJ1-4
TGTGCCAGCAGTTCGTTGATGGACGGACTGGGGGAAAAACTGTTTTTT
CASSSLMDGLGEKLFF
>TRBV5-1|-|TRBD1|15|TRBJ1-1
TGCGCCAGCAGCCTAGGGGGCTCGGGTAACACTGAAGCTTTCTTT
CASSLGGSGNTEAFF
>TRBV18|once|TRBD1|14|TRBJ1-1
TGTGCCAGCTCATACCGGGACAGGGACGCTGAAGCTTTCTTT
CASSYRDRDAEAFF
>TRBV2|-|TRBD1|15|TRBJ2-1
TGTGCCAGCAGTGGACAGGGGGCTTCCTACAATGAGCAGTTCTTC
CASSGQGASYNEQFF
>TRBV7-3|-|-|15|TRBJ2-7
TGTGCCAGCAGCTTAAACGTCCAGTTGGTTTACGAGCAGTACTTC
CASSLNVQLVYEQYF
>TRBV7-2|-|TRBD2|18|TRBJ2-1
TGTGCCAGCAGCTTAGGGACCTCGGGACTAGCGGGAGTCGATGAGCAGTTCTTC
CASSLGTSGLAGVDEQFF
>TRBV7-9|-|TRBD2|15|TRBJ2-5
TGTGCCAGCAGCTTAGCCGCAGCGGGGAAGGAAGATAAGTACTTC
CASSLAAAGKEDKYF
>TRBV27|once|-|15|TRBJ1-6
TGTGCCAGCAGTTTCGATGACAGCTCTAATTCACCCCTCCACTTT
CASSFDDSSNSPLHF
>TRBV5-4|-|-|13|TRBJ1-2
TGTGCCAGCAGCCAACAGGTTAACTATGGCTACACCTTC
CASSQQVNYGYTF
>TRBV28|-|TRBD1|15|TRBJ2-3
TGTGCCAGCACCCCCGACAGGGGGCCTAGAGATACGCAGTATTTT
CASTPDRGPRDTQYF
>TRBV6-1|once|-|14|TRBJ1-3
TGTGCCAGCAGTGATACCAGGGAAGGAAACACCATATATTTT
CASSDTREGNTIYF